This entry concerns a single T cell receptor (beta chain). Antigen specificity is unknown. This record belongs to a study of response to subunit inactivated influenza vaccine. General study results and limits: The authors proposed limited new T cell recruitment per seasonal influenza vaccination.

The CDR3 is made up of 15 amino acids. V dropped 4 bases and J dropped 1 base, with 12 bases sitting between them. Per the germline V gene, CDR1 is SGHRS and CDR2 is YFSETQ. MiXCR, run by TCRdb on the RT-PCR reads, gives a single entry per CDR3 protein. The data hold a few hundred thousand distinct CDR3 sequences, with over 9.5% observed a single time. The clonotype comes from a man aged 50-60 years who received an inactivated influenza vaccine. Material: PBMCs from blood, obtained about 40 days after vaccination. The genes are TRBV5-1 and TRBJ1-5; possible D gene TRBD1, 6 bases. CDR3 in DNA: TGCGCCAGCAGCCCCTTAGGGGGAAGCAATCAGCCCCAGCATTTT. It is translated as CASSPLGGSNQPQHF.